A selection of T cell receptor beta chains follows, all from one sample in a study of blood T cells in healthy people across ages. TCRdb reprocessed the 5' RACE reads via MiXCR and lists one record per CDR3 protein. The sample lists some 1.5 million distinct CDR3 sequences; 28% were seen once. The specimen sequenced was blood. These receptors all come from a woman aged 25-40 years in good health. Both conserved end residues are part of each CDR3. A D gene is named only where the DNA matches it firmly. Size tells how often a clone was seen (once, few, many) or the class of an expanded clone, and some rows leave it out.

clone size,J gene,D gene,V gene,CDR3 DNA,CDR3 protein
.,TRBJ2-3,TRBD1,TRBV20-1,TGCAGTGCTGGACAGGGGGCCTCAGATACGCAGTATTTT,CSAGQGASDTQYF
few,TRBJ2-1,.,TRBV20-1,TGCAGTGCCCGCAGTTATTCGCAGTTCTTC,CSARSYSQFF
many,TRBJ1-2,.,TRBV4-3,TGCGCCAGCAGCCAAGACCCCTTGATCGGACGCTATGGCTACACCTTC,CASSQDPLIGRYGYTF
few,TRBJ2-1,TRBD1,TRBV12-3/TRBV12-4,TGTGCCAGCAGAAGGGACAGGGGCGGGTACAATGGGCAGTTCTTC,CASRRDRGGYNGQFF
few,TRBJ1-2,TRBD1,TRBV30,TGTGCCTGGAGTTCCGACAGGGCCTATGGCTACACCTTC,CAWSSDRAYGYTF
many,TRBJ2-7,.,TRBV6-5,TGTGCCAGCAGTTACACCACCTTAAGCTCCTACGAGCAGTACTTC,CASSYTTLSSYEQYF
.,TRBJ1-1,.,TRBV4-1,TGCGCCAGCGGCCCGGGGGTCATACGGCAAGGGAGAGCTTTCTTT,CASGPGVIRQGRAFF
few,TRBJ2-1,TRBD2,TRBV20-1,TGCAGTGCTATCCGGGGACTAGCGGGCTCGAGCTCCTACAATGAGCAGTTCTTC,CSAIRGLAGSSSYNEQFF
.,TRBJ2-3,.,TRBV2,TGTGCCAGCAGTAGACGGTGGCCAGATACGCAGTATTTT,CASSRRWPDTQYF
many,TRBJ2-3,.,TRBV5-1,TGTGCCAGCGCTTCGGGGGGCACAGATACGCAGTATTTT,CASASGGTDTQYF
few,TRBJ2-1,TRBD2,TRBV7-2,TGTGCCAGCAAAAAGGGACTAGCGGGGGACCACAATGAGCAGTTCTTC,CASKKGLAGDHNEQFF
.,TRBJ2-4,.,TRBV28,TGTGCCAGCCGACGGGGCCCATTAGCCAAAAACATTCAGTACTTC,CASRRGPLAKNIQYF
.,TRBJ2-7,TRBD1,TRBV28,TGTGCCAGCAGTTCGGGACAGACTAACTACGAGCAGTACTTC,CASSSGQTNYEQYF
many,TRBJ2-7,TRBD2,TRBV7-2,TGTGCCAGCAGCTTAGATCTAGCGGACGAGCAGTACTTC,CASSLDLADEQYF
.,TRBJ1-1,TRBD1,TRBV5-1,TGCGCCAGCAGGCCGGGGACAGGCACTGAAGCTTTCTTT,CASRPGTGTEAFF
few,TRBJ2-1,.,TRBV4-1,TGCGCCAGCAGCCAACTGGGACTCTCCTACAATGAGCAGTTCTTC,CASSQLGLSYNEQFF
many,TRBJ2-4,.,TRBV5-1,TGCGCCAGCAGGGTCTCGGTAGACCTAGCCAAAAACATTCAGTACTTC,CASRVSVDLAKNIQYF
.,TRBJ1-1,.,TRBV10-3,TGTGCCATCAGTGAGTCCCAATGGGGAACAAGAAACACTGAAGCTTTCTTT,CAISESQWGTRNTEAFF
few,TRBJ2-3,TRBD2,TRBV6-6,TGTGCCAGCAGACTAGCGGGGGACCTCACAGATACGCAGTATTTT,CASRLAGDLTDTQYF
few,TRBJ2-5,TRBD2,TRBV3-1,TGTGCCAGCAGCCACTGGGGACTAGATGGGGCAGAGACCCAGTACTTC,CASSHWGLDGAETQYF
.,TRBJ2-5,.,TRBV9,TGTGCCAGCAGCCCGGGACTGGCCCCGGGGGAGACCCAGTACTTC,CASSPGLAPGETQYF
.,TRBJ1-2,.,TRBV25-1,TGTGCCAGCAGGACCCCCGGGGGGGGCGAACCCGCTGATGGCTACACCTTC,CASRTPGGGEPADGYTF
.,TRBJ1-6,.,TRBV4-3,TGCGCCAGCAGCCAAGATCGGGGTCTTGATTCACCCCTCCACTTT,CASSQDRGLDSPLHF
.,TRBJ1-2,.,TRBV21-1,TGTGCCAGCAGCTCCGAGGCGGGGCTTAGCTATGGCTACACCTTC,CASSSEAGLSYGYTF
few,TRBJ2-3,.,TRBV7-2,TGTGCCACGGCGGGTACTAGCACAGATACGCAGTATTTT,CATAGTSTDTQYF
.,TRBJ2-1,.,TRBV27,TGTGCCAGCAGCGAGGTGACGAGCTCCTACAATGAGCAGTTCTTC,CASSEVTSSYNEQFF
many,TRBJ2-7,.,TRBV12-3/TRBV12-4,TGTGCCAGCAGTGGGCCCCCCACCTACGAGCAGTACTTC,CASSGPPTYEQYF
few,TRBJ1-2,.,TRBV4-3,TGCGCCAGCAGCCAAGCTGAGGGCAGGGCCTACACCTTC,CASSQAEGRAYTF
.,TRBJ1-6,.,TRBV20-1,TGCAGTGCCTGGAAGGAGGGGAGTTCACCCCTCCACTTT,CSAWKEGSSPLHF
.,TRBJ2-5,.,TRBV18,TGTGCCAGCTCACCAGCCCCTACGGAGACCCAGTACTTC,CASSPAPTETQYF
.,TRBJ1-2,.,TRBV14,TGTGCCAGCAGCCAAGATTGGGGCCCCCATGGCTACACCTTC,CASSQDWGPHGYTF
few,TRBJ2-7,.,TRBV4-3,TGCGCCAGCAGCCAAGAATCTGTGAGCTCCTACGAGCGGTACTTC,CASSQESVSSYERYF
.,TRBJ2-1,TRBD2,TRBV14,TGTGCCAGCAGCCTTCGGACGGGACTAGCGGGGAACAATGAGCAGTTCTTC,CASSLRTGLAGNNEQFF
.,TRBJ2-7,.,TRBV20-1,TGCAGTGCTGGCCCCGGGGCGGATCTTTACGAGCAGTACTTC,CSAGPGADLYEQYF
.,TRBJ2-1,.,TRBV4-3,TGCGCCAGCAGCCAAGATGGCAGCTACAATGAGCAGTTCTTC,CASSQDGSYNEQFF
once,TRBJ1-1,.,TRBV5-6,TGTGCCAGCGGCCTCGACCCGGAAGGCGCTGAAGCTTTCTTT,CASGLDPEGAEAFF
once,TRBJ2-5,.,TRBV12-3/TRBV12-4,TGTGCCAGCAGTTCTCTTGGGACTCCCAAGGAGGAGACCCAGTACTTC,CASSSLGTPKEETQYF
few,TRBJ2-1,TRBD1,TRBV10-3,TGTGCCATCAGTGAGTTCGAACTACGGACAGGGCCAAATGAGCAGTTCTTC,CAISEFELRTGPNEQFF
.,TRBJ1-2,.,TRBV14,TGTGCCAGCAGCCAAGACCAGGGGCAGCAGCGTGGCTACACCTTC,CASSQDQGQQRGYTF
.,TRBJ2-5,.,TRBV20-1,TGCAGTGCTATTCTGGGTTTGGAGACCCAGTACTTC,CSAILGLETQYF
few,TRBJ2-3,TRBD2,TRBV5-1,TGCGCCAGCAGCCCCGGACTAGCGGGGGGGCGGAGAGATACGCAGTATTTT,CASSPGLAGGRRDTQYF
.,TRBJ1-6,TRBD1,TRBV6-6,TGTGCCAGCAGTTACGCCGGACAGGTGGTTGATTTACCCCTCCACTTT,CASSYAGQVVDLPLHF
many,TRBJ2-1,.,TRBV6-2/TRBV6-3,TGTGCCAGCAGTTACGAGACGGGTCCGTATGAGCAGTTCTTC,CASSYETGPYEQFF